The rows below give T cell receptor beta chains drawn from one sample of a study of human T cells and chemical hapten exposure. TCRdb analysed the RACE reads with MiXCR anew, one entry per CDR3 protein. The sample lists around 80,000 distinct CDR3 sequences, around 7% occurring once. The sequencing used whole blood, collected in connection with sensitization to the hapten diphenylcyclopropenone (DPC). The receptors come from a woman aged 30 to 39 with alopecia areata. Some clones in this sample may be carry-over from other donors' samples. CDR3s include the opening cysteine and the closing phenylalanine or tryptophan. A D gene is named only where the DNA matches it firmly. Where a row states a size, it is once, few, many or the class of an expanded clone; other rows omit it.

v_call: TRBV27
j_call: TRBJ1-2
d_call: .
clone_size: .
cdr3_aa: CASSSSGRGEQGYTF
cdr3_nt: TGTGCCAGCAGTTCATCTGGGCGGGGGGAGCAGGGCTACACCTTC

v_call: TRBV7-9
j_call: TRBJ1-2
d_call: .
clone_size: few
cdr3_aa: CASSQKRTPTNLYGYTF
cdr3_nt: TGTGCCAGCAGCCAGAAACGGACGCCGACGAACCTCTATGGCTACACCTTC

v_call: TRBV29-1
j_call: TRBJ1-1
d_call: .
clone_size: many
cdr3_aa: CSVEPEMNTEAFF
cdr3_nt: TGCAGCGTTGAGCCCGAAATGAACACTGAAGCTTTCTTT

v_call: TRBV29-1
j_call: TRBJ2-5
d_call: TRBD1
clone_size: few
cdr3_aa: CSAATGGVETQYF
cdr3_nt: TGCAGCGCCGCGACAGGGGGAGTAGAGACCCAGTACTTC

v_call: TRBV13
j_call: TRBJ1-2
d_call: TRBD1
clone_size: many
cdr3_aa: CASSTRDRGFNGYTF
cdr3_nt: TGTGCCAGCAGCACCCGGGACAGGGGGTTCAATGGCTACACCTTC

v_call: TRBV7-2
j_call: TRBJ2-7
d_call: .
clone_size: many
cdr3_aa: CASSLYGAYEQYF
cdr3_nt: TGTGCCAGCAGCTTATACGGAGCCTACGAGCAGTACTTC

v_call: TRBV3-1
j_call: TRBJ1-6
d_call: .
clone_size: few
cdr3_aa: CASSQVNSPLHF
cdr3_nt: TGTGCCAGCAGCCAAGTTAATTCACCCCTCCACTTT

v_call: TRBV12-3/TRBV12-4
j_call: TRBJ1-1
d_call: .
clone_size: few
cdr3_aa: CASTGPSGPNTEAFF
cdr3_nt: TGTGCCAGCACCGGTCCCTCCGGGCCGAACACTGAAGCTTTCTTT

v_call: TRBV6-6
j_call: TRBJ1-4
d_call: .
clone_size: .
cdr3_aa: CASSYMGAHEKLFF
cdr3_nt: TGTGCCAGCAGTTACATGGGGGCGCATGAAAAACTGTTTTTT

v_call: TRBV29-1
j_call: TRBJ1-2
d_call: .
clone_size: many
cdr3_aa: CSVEDTVYGYTF
cdr3_nt: TGCAGCGTTGAAGATACAGTCTATGGCTACACCTTC

v_call: TRBV20-1
j_call: TRBJ1-1
d_call: TRBD1
clone_size: few
cdr3_aa: CSARSVGTAEAFF
cdr3_nt: TGCAGTGCTAGAAGTGTCGGGACAGCAGAAGCTTTCTTT

v_call: TRBV3-1
j_call: TRBJ1-3
d_call: .
clone_size: .
cdr3_aa: CASSQDWQPGNTIYF
cdr3_nt: TGTGCCAGCAGCCAAGATTGGCAACCTGGAAACACCATATATTTT

v_call: TRBV18
j_call: TRBJ1-1
d_call: .
clone_size: many
cdr3_aa: CASSPDPGDYTEAFF
cdr3_nt: TGTGCCAGCTCACCAGATCCAGGGGACTACACTGAAGCTTTCTTT

v_call: TRBV12-3/TRBV12-4
j_call: TRBJ2-6
d_call: TRBD1
clone_size: many
cdr3_aa: CASRPTGDSGANVLTF
cdr3_nt: TGTGCCAGCAGGCCCACAGGGGACTCTGGGGCCAACGTCCTGACTTTC

v_call: TRBV5-1
j_call: TRBJ2-1
d_call: TRBD2
clone_size: many
cdr3_aa: CASSLGSPGGNEQFF
cdr3_nt: TGCGCCAGCAGCTTGGGATCCCCGGGGGGGAATGAGCAGTTCTTC

v_call: TRBV30
j_call: TRBJ2-3
d_call: .
clone_size: many
cdr3_aa: CAWSQGLTPLDTQYF
cdr3_nt: TGTGCCTGGAGTCAGGGACTCACGCCCTTGGATACGCAGTATTTT

v_call: TRBV20-1
j_call: TRBJ1-2
d_call: .
clone_size: many
cdr3_aa: CSAFDRANYGYTF
cdr3_nt: TGCAGTGCCTTTGACAGAGCTAACTATGGCTACACCTTC

v_call: TRBV2
j_call: TRBJ2-3
d_call: .
clone_size: many
cdr3_aa: CAKSRENTDTQYF
cdr3_nt: TGTGCCAAAAGCAGGGAGAACACAGATACGCAGTATTTT

v_call: TRBV2
j_call: TRBJ1-1
d_call: .
clone_size: .
cdr3_aa: CASSQAGENTEAFF
cdr3_nt: TGTGCCAGCAGCCAAGCAGGGGAGAACACTGAAGCTTTCTTT

v_call: TRBV3-1
j_call: TRBJ1-2
d_call: TRBD1
clone_size: many
cdr3_aa: CASSQLELVPGQANYGYTF
cdr3_nt: TGTGCCAGCAGCCAATTAGAATTGGTTCCGGGACAGGCTAACTATGGCTACACCTTC

v_call: TRBV5-1
j_call: TRBJ2-1
d_call: TRBD1
clone_size: many
cdr3_aa: CASSPGTGGFRIREQFF
cdr3_nt: TGCGCCAGCAGCCCCGGGACAGGGGGTTTCCGAATCCGAGAGCAGTTCTTC

v_call: TRBV20-1
j_call: TRBJ1-6
d_call: TRBD1
clone_size: many
cdr3_aa: CSARDFRGDSPLHF
cdr3_nt: TGCAGTGCTAGAGATTTCAGGGGGGATTCCCCCCTCCACTTT

v_call: TRBV14
j_call: TRBJ2-2
d_call: .
clone_size: .
cdr3_aa: CASSQDERKTDTGELFF
cdr3_nt: TGTGCCAGCAGCCAAGATGAAAGGAAAACGGACACCGGGGAGCTGTTTTTT

v_call: TRBV10-3
j_call: TRBJ2-7
d_call: .
clone_size: many
cdr3_aa: CAIRRSAGASSYEQYF
cdr3_nt: TGTGCCATCAGAAGGTCGGCGGGGGCTAGCTCCTACGAGCAGTACTTC

v_call: TRBV5-8
j_call: TRBJ1-4
d_call: TRBD1
clone_size: few
cdr3_aa: CASNRQGGEKLFF
cdr3_nt: TGTGCCAGCAACCGACAGGGGGGTGAAAAACTGTTTTTT

v_call: TRBV6-6
j_call: TRBJ1-2
d_call: .
clone_size: many
cdr3_aa: CASSYPWGPSDGYTF
cdr3_nt: TGTGCCAGCAGTTATCCCTGGGGGCCGTCGGATGGCTACACCTTC

v_call: TRBV7-8
j_call: TRBJ1-2
d_call: .
clone_size: many
cdr3_aa: CASSPVSYGYTF
cdr3_nt: TGTGCCAGCAGCCCGGTTTCCTATGGCTACACCTTC

v_call: TRBV12-3/TRBV12-4
j_call: TRBJ1-2
d_call: .
clone_size: .
cdr3_aa: CASSITGLPGRYTF
cdr3_nt: TGTGCCAGCAGCATTACGGGACTCCCCGGGCGCTACACCTTC

v_call: TRBV2
j_call: TRBJ2-7
d_call: TRBD1
clone_size: many
cdr3_aa: CAFSPQGARYEQYF
cdr3_nt: TGTGCCTTCTCCCCCCAGGGGGCGCGATACGAGCAGTACTTC

v_call: TRBV9
j_call: TRBJ2-6
d_call: .
clone_size: many
cdr3_aa: CASSAPISGANVLTF
cdr3_nt: TGTGCCAGCAGCGCCCCGATCTCTGGGGCCAACGTCCTGACTTTC

v_call: TRBV20-1
j_call: TRBJ2-5
d_call: TRBD2
clone_size: many
cdr3_aa: CSAYDSGGASETQYF
cdr3_nt: TGCAGTGCTTACGATAGCGGGGGGGCATCAGAGACCCAGTACTTC

v_call: TRBV29-1
j_call: TRBJ1-1
d_call: TRBD1
clone_size: many
cdr3_aa: CSVGQGLNTEAFF
cdr3_nt: TGCAGCGTTGGACAGGGTCTGAACACTGAAGCTTTCTTT

v_call: TRBV6-5
j_call: TRBJ1-3
d_call: .
clone_size: few
cdr3_aa: CASSFRRFGSGNTIYF
cdr3_nt: TGTGCCAGCAGTTTCAGACGGTTTGGTTCTGGAAACACCATATATTTT

v_call: TRBV5-1
j_call: TRBJ2-7
d_call: .
clone_size: many
cdr3_aa: CDFLRGVRLYEQYF
cdr3_nt: TGCGACTTCCTGAGGGGGGTAAGGCTTTACGAGCAGTACTTC

v_call: TRBV5-1
j_call: TRBJ1-6
d_call: .
clone_size: many
cdr3_aa: CASSLEQGDSPLHF
cdr3_nt: TGCGCCAGCAGCTTGGAACAGGGAGACTCACCCCTCCACTTT

v_call: TRBV12-3/TRBV12-4
j_call: TRBJ2-2
d_call: .
clone_size: many
cdr3_aa: CATEIGTGELFF
cdr3_nt: TGTGCCACCGAGATCGGGACCGGGGAGCTGTTTTTT

v_call: TRBV29-1
j_call: TRBJ1-6
d_call: .
clone_size: many
cdr3_aa: CSVSTGGGGSNSPLHF
cdr3_nt: TGCAGCGTATCCACGGGGGGTGGTGGAAGTAATTCACCCCTCCACTTT

v_call: TRBV5-8
j_call: TRBJ2-3
d_call: TRBD2
clone_size: many
cdr3_aa: CASSLGDYEWTDTQYF
cdr3_nt: TGTGCCAGCAGCTTGGGGGACTACGAATGGACAGATACGCAGTATTTT

v_call: TRBV6-5
j_call: TRBJ1-1
d_call: .
clone_size: many
cdr3_aa: CASSFPWGEAFF
cdr3_nt: TGTGCCAGCAGTTTTCCGTGGGGGGAAGCTTTCTTT

v_call: TRBV7-2
j_call: TRBJ1-2
d_call: .
clone_size: many
cdr3_aa: CASSSGARGYTF
cdr3_nt: TGTGCCAGCAGCTCAGGGGCGCGAGGCTACACCTTC

v_call: TRBV4-2
j_call: TRBJ2-1
d_call: .
clone_size: many
cdr3_aa: CASSQEIQGAYNEQFF
cdr3_nt: TGTGCCAGCAGCCAAGAGATCCAGGGAGCCTACAATGAGCAGTTCTTC

v_call: TRBV12-3/TRBV12-4
j_call: TRBJ2-3
d_call: .
clone_size: many
cdr3_aa: CASSFLGSRPDTQYF
cdr3_nt: TGTGCCAGCAGTTTTCTTGGGTCGCGACCAGATACGCAGTATTTT

v_call: TRBV20-1
j_call: TRBJ2-7
d_call: TRBD1
clone_size: .
cdr3_aa: CSARDSRDREYYEQYF
cdr3_nt: TGCAGTGCTAGAGACTCTCGGGACAGAGAGTACTACGAGCAGTACTTC

v_call: TRBV2
j_call: TRBJ1-2
d_call: .
clone_size: once
cdr3_aa: CASRKDPSRRGYGYNF
cdr3_nt: TGTGCCAGCAGGAAGGACCCTAGCAGGAGGGGCTATGGCTACAACTTC

v_call: TRBV13
j_call: TRBJ2-3
d_call: TRBD2
clone_size: .
cdr3_aa: CASSLSQRGVTDTQYF
cdr3_nt: TGTGCCAGCAGCTTATCACAGCGGGGGGTGACAGATACGCAGTATTTT

v_call: TRBV7-2
j_call: TRBJ2-5
d_call: TRBD2
clone_size: many
cdr3_aa: CASSLGTSGEETQYF
cdr3_nt: TGTGCCAGCAGCTTAGGGACTAGCGGAGAAGAGACCCAGTACTTC

v_call: TRBV6-5
j_call: TRBJ1-1
d_call: .
clone_size: many
cdr3_aa: CASSTGSNTEAFF
cdr3_nt: TGTGCCAGCAGCACAGGGTCGAACACTGAAGCTTTCTTT

v_call: TRBV12-3/TRBV12-4
j_call: TRBJ2-7
d_call: TRBD2
clone_size: many
cdr3_aa: CASSRTSGGEKQYF
cdr3_nt: TGTGCCAGCAGCCGGACTAGCGGGGGGGAGAAGCAGTACTTC

v_call: TRBV5-1
j_call: TRBJ1-6
d_call: .
clone_size: few
cdr3_aa: CASSLAGQPYNSPLHF
cdr3_nt: TGCGCCAGCAGCTTGGCAGGACAGCCTTATAATTCACCCCTCCACTTT

v_call: TRBV12-3/TRBV12-4
j_call: TRBJ2-1
d_call: .
clone_size: many
cdr3_aa: CASSSHGGIDEQFF
cdr3_nt: TGTGCCAGCAGTTCCCATGGGGGGATCGATGAGCAGTTCTTC

v_call: TRBV6-6
j_call: TRBJ2-3
d_call: .
clone_size: many
cdr3_aa: CASSYRRPGTDTQYF
cdr3_nt: TGTGCCAGCAGTTACCGCCGACCCGGCACAGATACGCAGTATTTT

v_call: TRBV5-1
j_call: TRBJ1-1
d_call: TRBD1
clone_size: many
cdr3_aa: CASSYQGAQNTEAFF
cdr3_nt: TGCGCCAGCAGCTACCAGGGGGCGCAAAACACTGAAGCTTTCTTT